The TCR beta chain described here comes from a study of lymphopenia after photon versus proton radiotherapy. Study conclusions and caveats: Survival link was tested only in deceased patients; proton benefit remains a possibility. Under photons, naive T cells and diversity fell while effector/memory populations rose.

With respect to this clone: Its antigen is still unknown.

Produced via immunoSEQ multiplex PCR; TCRdb's table is partial and in-frame only. The sample lists about 64,000 clones, roughly 90% occurring once. Trimming left V 0 bases short and J 0 bases short, with 12 bases between. Germline loops: CDR1 LGHNA, CDR2 YSLEER. There are 16 residues in the CDR3. This chain joins TRBV4-3 and TRBJ2-7; D possibly corresponds to TRBD1 (5 bases). The receptor was derived from a man older than 75 with esophageal cancer. The source material was peripheral blood, sampled from a patient treated with proton-based radiotherapy. The chain's CDR3 is CASSQDMDIRSYEQYF. CDR3 sequence (DNA): TGCGCCAGCAGCCAAGATATGGACATTCGCTCCTACGAGCAGTACTTC.